This T cell receptor beta chain came from a study of human T cells and chemical hapten exposure. TCRdb reprocessed the RACE reads with MiXCR, giving one entry per CDR3 protein. The sample has more than 250,000 distinct CDR3 sequences, around 9.3% seen once. Time point reported: pre-sensitization, week 0. Described treatment: therapeutic diphenylcyclopropenone sensitization with weekly scalp DPC. In every case, blood was obtained before the patch test was applied. The V and J ends lost 8 bases and 13 bases, in that order; junction bases with no gene match: 15. Looked up from germline, CDR1 is SGHTA and CDR2 is FQGNSA. The CDR3 is made up of 14 amino acids.

V is TRBV7-2 and J is TRBJ1-4, with TRBD1 matching 8 bases. Specimen: whole blood, collected in connection with sensitization to the hapten diphenylcyclopropenone (DPC). The sequence derives from a woman in her forties with alopecia areata. Some clones in this sample may be carry-over from other donors' samples. CDR3 in DNA: TGTGCCAGCGGACAGGACAGGGACTCGGGAAGACTGTTTTTT. It encodes CASGQDRDSGRLFF.